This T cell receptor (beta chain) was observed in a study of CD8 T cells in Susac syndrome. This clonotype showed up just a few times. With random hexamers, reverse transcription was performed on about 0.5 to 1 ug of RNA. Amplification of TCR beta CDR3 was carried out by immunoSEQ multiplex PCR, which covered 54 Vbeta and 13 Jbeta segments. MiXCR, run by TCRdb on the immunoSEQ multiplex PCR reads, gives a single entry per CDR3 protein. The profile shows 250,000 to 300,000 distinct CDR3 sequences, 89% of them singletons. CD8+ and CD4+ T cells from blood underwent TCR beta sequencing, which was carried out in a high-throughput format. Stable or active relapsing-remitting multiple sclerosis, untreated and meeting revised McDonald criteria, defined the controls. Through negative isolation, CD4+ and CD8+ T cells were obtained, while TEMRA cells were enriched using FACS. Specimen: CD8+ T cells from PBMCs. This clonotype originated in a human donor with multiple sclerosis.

CDR3 DNA sequence: TGTGCCAGCAGTGAAGGGGCAGGGAGCGGCTACGAGCAGTACTTC. This gives the protein CASSEGAGSGYEQYF. The chain combines TRBV2 with TRBJ2-7; D tentatively reads TRBD1 or TRBD2 (5 bases each). The CDR3 is 15 amino acids. Trimming shortened V by 1 base and J by 3 bases, and 13 bases separated the two germline ends. Germline V gene sequence: CDR1 SNHLY, CDR2 FYNNEI. Drawing the rest from reference TRBV2 and TRBJ2-7, the complete variable domain is EPEVTQTPSHQVTQMGQEVILRCVPISNHLYFYWYRQILGQKVEFLVSFYNNEISEKSEIFDDQFSVERPDGSNFTLKIRSTKLEDSAMYFCASSEGAGSGYEQYFGPGTRLTVT.